A single sample is the source of the 19 T cell receptor beta chains below, sequenced in a study of early T cells in non-severe SARS-CoV-2 infection. TCRdb itself ran the 5' RACE reads through MiXCR, one entry per CDR3 protein. The top ten hold 5.5% of the sample, which has about 88,000 distinct CDR3 sequences, 15% seen once. Sequencing used whole blood. Source of these receptors: an adult who was a healthcare worker with PCR-confirmed SARS-CoV-2 infection or an uninfected control (not recorded which).

The table lists this clonotype with a few counts. This chain uses TRBV28 with TRBJ2-7; weak D call: TRBD2 (6 bases). This CDR3 has 14 amino acids. V lost 8 bases and J lost 3, with 17 bases in between. Germline assignment: CDR1 MDHEN and CDR2 SYDVKM. Here the CDR3 reads CASFSGARGYEQYF. For the CDR3, the DNA is TGTGCCAGCTTTTCGGGAGCTCGGGGCTACGAGCAGTACTTC.

The chain employs TRBV14 and TRBJ1-1, with no clear D. The germline V gene has CDR1 SGHDN and CDR2 FVKESK. The V end was cut by 1 base, the J end by 2 bases, with 14 bases between. The CDR3 covers 16 residues. CDR3 nucleotides: TGTGCCAGCAGCCAAGGGGGAGGGTCGGTCAACACTGAAGCTTTCTTT. This gives the protein CASSQGGGSVNTEAFF. Based on the CDR3 plus reference TRBV14 and TRBJ1-1, the full variable domain is EAGVTQFPSHSVIEKGQTVTLRCDPISGHDNLYWYRRVMGKEIKFLLHFVKESKQDESGMPNNRFLAERTGGTYSTLKVQPAELEDSGVYFCASSQGGGSVNTEAFFGQGTRLTVV.

The rearrangement links TRBV30 to TRBJ2-7, with D possibly being TRBD2 (6 bases). Germline V gene lookup returns CDR1 GTSNPN and CDR2 SVGIG (reference sequence). CDR3 length: 11 amino acids. The V and J ends lost 4 bases and 11 bases respectively, with 15 bases between them. The chain's CDR3 is CAWTRGGSKYF. The DNA of the CDR3 is TGTGCCTGGACCCGAGGAGGGAGTAAGTACTTC.

This clonotype showed up just a few times. The chain employs TRBV28 and TRBJ2-7, with D perhaps matching TRBD1 (6 bases). The CDR3 extends over 14 amino acids. CDR1 is MDHEN, CDR2 SYDVKM, per germline. V lost 3 bases, J lost 0 bases, and 9 bases lay in between. CDR3 DNA: TGTGCCAGCAGTTTCCAGGGGTCCTCCTACGAGCAGTACTTC. Its translation is CASSFQGSSYEQYF.

This chain connects TRBV24-1 to TRBJ2-4; D unclear. The V gene's germline CDR1 is KGHDR and CDR2 SFDVKD. V was pared by 7 bases and J by 7 bases, with 4 bases between. The CDR3 is 10 amino acids. CDR3: CATRPNIQYF. CDR3 DNA sequence: TGTGCCACCAGACCCAACATTCAGTACTTC.

The genes are TRBV20-1 and TRBJ2-1; 7 nucleotides match TRBD1. Trimming took 4 bases from V and 13 from J; bases not matched to a gene: 16. This CDR3 comprises 14 residues. Germline loops: CDR1 DFQATT, CDR2 SNEGSKA (reference sequence). DNA for the CDR3: TGCAGTGCTATTGGGACAGTCTCTCTCCTCCACCAGTTCTTC. Protein sequence: CSAIGTVSLLHQFF.

This clonotype has only a few counts. The chain is built from TRBV28 and TRBJ2-7, with a possible D match to TRBD2 (6 bases). Germline CDR1 and CDR2: MDHEN and SYDVKM. The CDR3 spans 15 residues. Trimming removed 3 bases from V and 4 bases from J, with 16 bases in between. CDR3 coding DNA: TGTGCCAGCAGTTTGGAGGGCGGGGCTCCATACGAGCAGTACTTC. Its translation: CASSLEGGAPYEQYF.

The table lists this clonotype with many counts. The chain links TRBV20-1 to TRBJ2-7; D uncertain. This CDR3 is built from 11 residues. Trimming removed 1 base from V and 4 bases from J, with 5 bases in between. Germline CDR1 reads DFQATT; CDR2 reads SNEGSKA (reference sequence). Here the CDR3 DNA reads TGCAGTGCTAGAGGCCAGTACGAGCAGTACTTC. Amino acid sequence: CSARGQYEQYF.

This clonotype showed up many times. This chain links TRBV20-1 with TRBJ1-2, with D unclear. CDR1 and CDR2 (germline): DFQATT, SNEGSKA (reference sequence). V gave up 3 bases and J gave up 6 bases, with 14 bases separating them. The CDR3 has 13 amino acids. The CDR3 coding sequence is TGCAGTGCTAGTTACCAGGCGGTGGATGGCTACACCTTC. It specifies CSASYQAVDGYTF.

There are a few counts of this clonotype. J is TRBJ2-1 and V is TRBV9, with TRBD2 as a possible D gene (7 bases). This CDR3 is built from 13 residues. The germline V and J ends were trimmed by 0 bases and 9 bases, with 10 bases remaining between them. The germline V gene has CDR1 SGDLS and CDR2 YYNGEE. CDR3 sequence: CASSVDREGEQFF. CDR3 coding DNA: TGTGCCAGCAGCGTAGACAGGGAGGGTGAGCAGTTCTTC.

This chain connects TRBV2 to TRBJ1-5, with a tentative D call TRBD1 (6 bases). The germline V and J ends were trimmed by 8 bases and 2 bases, with 7 bases remaining between them. This CDR3 is 12 amino acids long. CDR1 and CDR2 (germline): SNHLY, FYNNEI. The CDR3 loop reads CASQGRNQPQHF. CDR3 in DNA: TGTGCCAGCCAGGGGCGCAATCAGCCCCAGCATTTT.

This chain joins TRBV7-9 and TRBJ1-6; D unresolved. The CDR3 sequence is 12 residues long. Germline-derived CDR1 and CDR2 are SEHNR and FQNEAQ (reference sequence). V dropped 1 base and J dropped 9 bases, with 4 bases sitting between them. CDR3 sequence (DNA): TGTGCCAGCAGCTTAGAGGTTTCACCCCTCCACTTT. It is translated as CASSLEVSPLHF.

The V gene is TRBV11-1, the J gene TRBJ2-1; 8 nucleotides line up with TRBD1. This CDR3 has 15 amino acids. Germline V gene data show CDR1 as SGHAT and CDR2 as FQDESV (reference sequence). V lost 5 bases, J lost 3 bases, and 6 bases stayed unmatched. The CDR3 sequence: CASSPNDRGYNEQFF. The CDR3 nucleotides are TGTGCCAGCAGCCCGAACGACAGGGGCTACAATGAGCAGTTCTTC.

The chain employs TRBV4-1 and TRBJ1-4, with D uncertain. CDR3 length: 13 residues. Germline lookup yields CDR1 MGHRA and CDR2 YSYEKL. The V gene lost 3 bases and the J gene lost 7 bases, with 9 bases spanning the gap. The chain's CDR3 is CASSQSLSEKLFF. The DNA for the CDR3 is TGCGCCAGCAGCCAGAGCCTCAGTGAAAAACTGTTTTTT.

This clonotype appeared a few times. The CDR3 bases are TGTGCCAGCAGTTTTTTGGGAAATGGCTACACCTTC. Protein: CASSFLGNGYTF. The chain employs TRBV28 and TRBJ1-2; no definite D call. The CDR3 consists of 12 residues. V lost 3 bases to trimming and J lost 6 bases, with 8 bases between them. Germline assignment: CDR1 MDHEN and CDR2 SYDVKM.

The V and J genes are TRBV7-9 and TRBJ2-1, with TRBD2 matching 14 bases. J was trimmed by 1 base and V by 5 bases; bases with no gene match: 10. This CDR3 spans 19 amino acids. CDR1 SEHNR and CDR2 FQNEAQ come from the germline V gene (reference sequence). The CDR3 is CASSTAGTSGSQSYNEQFF. For the CDR3, the DNA is TGTGCCAGCAGCACCGCCGGGACTAGCGGGAGTCAATCCTACAATGAGCAGTTCTTC.

This clonotype was picked up a small number of times. The J gene is TRBJ2-1, the V gene TRBV29-1; 13 bases fit TRBD2. The germline CDR1 and CDR2 sequences are SQVTM and ANQGSEA. The CDR3 has 17 residues. V shed 5 bases, J shed 0 bases, and the junction held 7 bases outside the gene matches. The CDR3 spells CSVTGLAGFSSYNEQFF. The DNA for the CDR3 is TGCAGCGTTACGGGACTAGCGGGGTTTAGCTCCTACAATGAGCAGTTCTTC.

V and J are TRBV20-1 and TRBJ2-1, with 10 positions matching TRBD2. This CDR3 has 14 residues. The trim removed 3 bases at V and 6 bases at J, leaving 5 bases unmatched. Germline V gives CDR1 DFQATT, CDR2 SNEGSKA (reference sequence). CDR3 protein: CSASSGRKVNEQFF. CDR3 nucleotide sequence: TGCAGTGCTAGTAGCGGGAGGAAGGTCAATGAGCAGTTCTTC.

The rearrangement uses TRBV7-6 and TRBJ2-3, with no clear D. Germline loops: CDR1 SGHVS, CDR2 FNYEAQ. The length of the CDR3 is 12 residues. Trimming cost V 1 base and J 7 bases, with 6 bases left between them. The CDR3 DNA reads as TGTGCCAGCAGCTTAGGTTCTAATACGCAGTATTTT. Translating gives CASSLGSNTQYF.